The TCR beta chain under discussion was sequenced for a study of T cells in localized non-small cell lung cancer. Points from the study as a whole: A median of 57 of the top 100 tumor clones appeared in adjacent lung, which was paired and uninvolved. Without multi-region sequencing, intratumor heterogeneity could not be excluded. Peak T cell clonality was found in uninvolved adjacent lung, exceeding tumor.

Using immunoSEQ multiplex PCR, the repertoire was profiled, and TCRdb retains in-frame clones only, with some absent. The table lists approximately 64,000 clones, around 90% of them singletons. Notes on this clone: Its antigen is currently unknown.

V shed 6 bases and J 5 bases; nucleotides not matched to a gene: 10. The V gene's germline CDR1 is WNHNN and CDR2 SYGVQD (reference sequence). The CDR3 sequence is 15 residues long. The sequencing here drew on peripheral blood, taken before any cancer treatment. The chain recombines TRBV10-1 with TRBJ1-3, with 7 bases aligning to TRBD1. The clonotype originates from a woman aged 40-69 years with stage I lung adenocarcinoma. This CDR3 is CASSVPSGGRNTIYF. CDR3 DNA sequence: TGCGCCAGCAGCGTACCCTCAGGGGGTCGAAACACCATATATTTT.